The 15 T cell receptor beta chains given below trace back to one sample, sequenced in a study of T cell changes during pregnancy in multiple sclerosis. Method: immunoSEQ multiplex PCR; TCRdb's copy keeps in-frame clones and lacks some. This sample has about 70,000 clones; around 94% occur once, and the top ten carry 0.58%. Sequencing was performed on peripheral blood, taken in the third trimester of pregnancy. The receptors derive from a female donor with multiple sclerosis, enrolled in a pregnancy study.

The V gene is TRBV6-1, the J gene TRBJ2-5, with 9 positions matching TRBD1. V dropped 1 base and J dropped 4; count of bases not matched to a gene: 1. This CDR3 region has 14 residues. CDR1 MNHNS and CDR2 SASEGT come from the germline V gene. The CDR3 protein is CASSEGTGAETQYF. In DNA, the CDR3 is TGTGCCAGCAGTGAAGGGACAGGGGCAGAGACCCAGTACTTC.

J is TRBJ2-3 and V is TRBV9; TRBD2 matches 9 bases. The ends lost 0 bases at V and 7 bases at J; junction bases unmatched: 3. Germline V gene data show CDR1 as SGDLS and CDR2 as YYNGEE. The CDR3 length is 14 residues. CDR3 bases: TGTGCCAGCAGCGTAGGCGGGGGGGCGAATACGCAGTATTTT. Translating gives CASSVGGGANTQYF.

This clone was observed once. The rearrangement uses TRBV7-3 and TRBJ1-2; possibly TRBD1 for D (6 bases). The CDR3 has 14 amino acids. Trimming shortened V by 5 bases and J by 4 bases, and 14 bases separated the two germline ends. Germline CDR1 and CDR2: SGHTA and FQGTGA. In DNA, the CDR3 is TGTGCCAGCAGCCCGACGCAGGGGAGCTATGGCTACACCTTC. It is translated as CASSPTQGSYGYTF.

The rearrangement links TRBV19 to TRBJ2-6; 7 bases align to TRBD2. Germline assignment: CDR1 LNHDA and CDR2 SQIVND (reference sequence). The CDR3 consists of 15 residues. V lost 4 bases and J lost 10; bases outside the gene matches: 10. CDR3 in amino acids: CASSTSSGGRNVLTF. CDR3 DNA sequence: TGTGCCAGTAGTACGAGCTCGGGAGGCCGAAACGTCCTGACTTTC.

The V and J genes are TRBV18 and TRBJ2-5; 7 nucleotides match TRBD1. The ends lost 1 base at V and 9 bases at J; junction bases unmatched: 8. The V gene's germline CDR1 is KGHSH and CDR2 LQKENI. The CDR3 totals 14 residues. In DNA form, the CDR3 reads TGTGCCAGCTCACCACTGGGTACCCAGGGGGCCCAGTACTTC. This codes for CASSPLGTQGAQYF.

CDR3 sequence reads: CASSLSTGPQHF. Written as DNA, the CDR3 is TGTGCCAGCAGCTTAAGTACGGGGCCCCAGCATTTT. The chain uses TRBV9 and TRBJ1-5; D gene uncertain. This CDR3 is 12 amino acids long. Deletions cut 4 bases from V and 9 bases from J, with 11 bases between. Germline CDR1 and CDR2: SGDLS and YYNGEE. The full variable domain, rest sourced from reference TRBV9 and TRBJ1-5, is DSGVTQTPKHLITATGQRVTLRCSPRSGDLSVYWYQQSLDQGLQFLIQYYNGEERAKGNILERFSAQQFPDLHSELNLSSLELGDSALYFCASSLSTGPQHFGDGTRLSIL.

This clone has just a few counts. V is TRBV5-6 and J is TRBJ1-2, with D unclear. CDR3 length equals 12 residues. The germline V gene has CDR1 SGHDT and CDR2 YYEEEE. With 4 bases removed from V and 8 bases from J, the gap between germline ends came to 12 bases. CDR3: CASSLDYGGYTF. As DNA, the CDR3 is TGTGCCAGCAGCCTCGACTACGGGGGCTACACCTTC. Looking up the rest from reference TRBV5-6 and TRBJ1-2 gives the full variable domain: DAGVTQSPTHLIKTRGQQVTLRCSPKSGHDTVSWYQQALGQGPQFIFQYYEEEERQRGNFPDRFSGHQFPNYSSELNVNALLLGDSALYLCASSLDYGGYTFGSGTRLTVV.

The CDR3 reads CASSLRMGGHGYGYTF. The CDR3 DNA reads TGTGCCAGCAGCTTAAGGATGGGAGGACATGGCTATGGCTACACCTTC. The chain couples TRBV11-1 to TRBJ1-2, with D possibly being TRBD1 (5 bases). Trimming cost V 2 bases and J 4 bases, with 17 bases left between them. CDR1 and CDR2 from the germline V gene are SGHAT and FQDESV (reference sequence). The CDR3 totals 16 residues.

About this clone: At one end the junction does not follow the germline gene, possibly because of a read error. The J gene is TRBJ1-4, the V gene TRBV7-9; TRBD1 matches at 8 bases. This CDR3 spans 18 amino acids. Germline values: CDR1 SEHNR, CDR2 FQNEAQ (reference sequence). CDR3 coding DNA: TGTGCCAGCAGTTTAGTGGCCTTTGGACAGGGCACTAATGAAAAACTGTTTTTT. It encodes CASSLVAFGQGTNEKLFF.

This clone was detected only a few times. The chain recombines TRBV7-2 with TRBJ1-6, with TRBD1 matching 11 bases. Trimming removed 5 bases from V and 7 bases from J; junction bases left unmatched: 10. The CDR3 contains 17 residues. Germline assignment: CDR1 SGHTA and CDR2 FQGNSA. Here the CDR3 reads CASSAGQGAPPNSPLHF. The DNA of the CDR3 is TGTGCCAGCAGCGCAGGACAGGGGGCGCCCCCGAATTCACCCCTCCACTTT.

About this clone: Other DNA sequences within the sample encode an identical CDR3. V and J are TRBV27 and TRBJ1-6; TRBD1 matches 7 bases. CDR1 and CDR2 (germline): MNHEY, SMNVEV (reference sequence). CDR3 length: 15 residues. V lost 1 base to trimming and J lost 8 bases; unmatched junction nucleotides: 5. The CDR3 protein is CASSLYRGRDSPLHF. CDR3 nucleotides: TGTGCCAGCAGTTTATACAGGGGTAGGGATTCACCCCTCCACTTT.

The CDR3 here is CASRLNRGTNEKLFF. CDR3 DNA: TGTGCCAGCAGGCTTAACAGGGGGACTAATGAAAAACTGTTTTTT. The chain is built from TRBV6-5 and TRBJ1-4, with 8 positions matching TRBD1. Germline V gene lookup returns CDR1 MNHEY and CDR2 SVGAGI. The CDR3 runs to 15 residues. J gave up 2 bases and V 6 bases, and 5 bases lay outside the gene matches.

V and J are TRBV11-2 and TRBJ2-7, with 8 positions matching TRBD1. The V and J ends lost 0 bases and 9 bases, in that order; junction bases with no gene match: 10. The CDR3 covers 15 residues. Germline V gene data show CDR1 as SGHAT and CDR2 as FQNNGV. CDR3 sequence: CASSLDRGPVSAQYF. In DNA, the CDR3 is TGTGCCAGCAGCTTAGACAGGGGGCCAGTGTCTGCGCAGTACTTC.

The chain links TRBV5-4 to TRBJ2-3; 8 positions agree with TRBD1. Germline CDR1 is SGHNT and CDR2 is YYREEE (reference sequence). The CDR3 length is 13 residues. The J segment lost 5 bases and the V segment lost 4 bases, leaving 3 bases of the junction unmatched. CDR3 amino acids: CASSTGTGDTQYF. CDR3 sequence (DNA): TGTGCCAGCAGCACCGGGACAGGAGATACGCAGTATTTT.

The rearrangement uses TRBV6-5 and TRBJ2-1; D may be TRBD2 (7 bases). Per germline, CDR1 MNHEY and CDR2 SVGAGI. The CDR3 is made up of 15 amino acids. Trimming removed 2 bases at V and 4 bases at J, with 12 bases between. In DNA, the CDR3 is TGTGCCAGCAGTTACAATGGGGGGGCTTACAATGAGCAGTTCTTC. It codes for CASSYNGGAYNEQFF.